Shown below are 11 T cell receptor beta chains from a single sample sequenced in a study of PD-L1 blockade in urothelial cancer. Data came from immunoSEQ multiplex PCR; TCRdb stores just in-frame clones and leaves some out. The profile shows about 43,000 clones, more than 75% of them singletons. Specified time point: pretreatment peripheral blood. The sample here was PBMCs, taken around atezolizumab (anti-PD-L1) treatment. Source of these receptors: a man in his fifties or sixties with urothelial cancer.

This clone was counted only a few times. The rearrangement uses TRBV28 and TRBJ1-2; 8 bases are a match to TRBD1. V was clipped by 4 bases and J by 8 bases; unmatched bases: 9. This CDR3 has 14 residues. CDR1 and CDR2 from the germline V gene are MDHEN and SYDVKM. The CDR3 DNA follows: TGTGCCAGCAGTTCCTCGGACAGGGCGAAAGGCTACACCTTC. Amino acid sequence: CASSSSDRAKGYTF.

This chain links TRBV11-2 with TRBJ1-5, with 7 bases that match TRBD1. Looked up from germline, CDR1 is SGHAT and CDR2 is FQNNGV. The CDR3 is 13 amino acids. J lost 7 bases, V lost 5 bases, and 5 bases had no gene match. The CDR3 sequence: CASSPDRVQPQHF. CDR3 sequence (DNA): TGTGCCAGCAGCCCTGACAGGGTCCAGCCCCAGCATTTT.

The rearrangement uses TRBV14 and TRBJ2-3, with a tentative D call TRBD1 (5 bases). In germline, CDR1 is SGHDN, CDR2 FVKESK. Between the trimmed V and J ends, which lost 3 bases and 5 bases, there was a span of 12 bases. This CDR3 contains 14 residues. CDR3 residues: CASSQAIRGDTQYF. DNA of the CDR3: TGTGCCAGCAGCCAGGCCATTAGGGGAGATACGCAGTATTTT.

The gene calls are TRBV7-2 and TRBJ2-1; the match to TRBD2 covers 8 bases. The germline CDR1 and CDR2 sequences are SGHTA and FQGNSA. V trimming: 0 bases; J trimming: 6 bases; junction bases outside the gene matches: 4. This CDR3 is 15 amino acids long. The CDR3 loop is CASSLAAGEVNEQFF. In nucleotides, the CDR3 is TGTGCCAGCAGCTTAGCAGCGGGAGAAGTCAATGAGCAGTTCTTC.

This chain uses TRBV21-1 with TRBJ2-7; the table's D call, TRBD1, has no DNA check behind it. TRBV21-1 is termed a pseudogene. This CDR3 has 15 amino acids. The CDR3 coding sequence is TGTGCCAGCAGTCCAACAGGGTCCGGACGCTACGAGCAGTACTTC. Encoded protein: CASSPTGSGRYEQYF.

CDR3 protein: CASSLARGSGYEQYF. In DNA form, the CDR3 reads TGCGCCAGCAGCTTGGCCCGTGGTTCGGGGTACGAGCAGTACTTC. The rearrangement links TRBV5-1 to TRBJ2-7, with a possible D match to TRBD2 (5 bases). The ends were cut back, 0 bases at V and 4 bases at J, with 14 bases in the middle. The CDR3 covers 15 residues. Per the germline V gene, CDR1 is SGHRS and CDR2 is YFSETQ.

This chain connects TRBV6-4 to TRBJ1-1; D gene uncertain. The V and J ends lost 5 bases and 1 base respectively, with 8 bases between them. The CDR3 spans 13 residues. The germline V gene has CDR1 MRHNA and CDR2 SNTAGT. CDR3 nucleotide sequence: TGTGCCAGCAGTACGGTCCCGAACACTGAAGCTTTCTTT. It codes for CASSTVPNTEAFF.

The DNA of the CDR3 is TGTGCCAGCACGGGGGACCAAGAGACCCAGTACTTC. It is translated as CASTGDQETQYF. The chain is built from TRBV6-5 and TRBJ2-5, with a weak D call TRBD2 (6 bases). This CDR3 comprises 12 residues. Germline CDR1 and CDR2: MNHEY and SVGAGI. Trimming stripped 7 bases from V and 0 bases from J, with 6 bases between.

The chain employs TRBV5-1 and TRBJ2-3; 7 bases line up with TRBD1. This CDR3 region has 16 residues. Germline CDR1 reads SGHRS; CDR2 reads YFSETQ. The V segment lost 4 bases and the J segment 1 base; nucleotides outside the gene matches: 9. The DNA for the CDR3 is TGCGCCAGCAGCCCTCCCAGGGGGTTTGGCACAGATACGCAGTATTTT. It codes for CASSPPRGFGTDTQYF.

The CDR3 DNA is TGTGCCAGTAGTGACAGTTATTCCTACGAGCAGTACTTC. It is translated as CASSDSYSYEQYF. The V gene is TRBV19, the J gene TRBJ2-7, with TRBD1 as a possible D gene (5 bases). V was shortened by 5 bases and J by 1 base, with 9 bases between the two germline ends. Germline lookup yields CDR1 LNHDA and CDR2 SQIVND (reference sequence). The CDR3 consists of 13 residues.

The J gene is TRBJ1-3, the V gene TRBV7-9, with TRBD1 matching 9 bases. The CDR3 sequence is 16 residues long. Trimming cost V 5 bases and J 3 bases; bases outside gene matches: 8. Germline CDR1 is SEHNR and CDR2 is FQNEAQ (reference sequence). The CDR3 DNA reads as TGTGCCAGCAGCGACTCGGGACAGGGAGGTGGAAACACCATATATTTT. It specifies CASSDSGQGGGNTIYF. Variable domain in full (rest from reference TRBV7-9 and TRBJ1-3): DTGVSQNPRHKITKRGQNVTFRCDPISEHNRLYWYRQTLGQGPEFLTYFQNEAQLEKSRLLSDRFSAERPKGSFSTLEIQRTEQGDSAMYLCASSDSGQGGGNTIYFGEGSWLTVV.